This is a list of T cell receptor beta chains from one sample in a study of T cells after posttransplantation cyclophosphamide. Assay used: immunoSEQ multiplex PCR; TCRdb lists only in-frame clones, some missing. The sample records around 8,000 clones, roughly 88% being singletons. The source material was CD4+ T cells sorted from blood, sampled less than 1,500 days after allogeneic stem cell transplant with posttransplant cyclophosphamide. The origin of the receptors is a female patient aged 50 to 60 who received an allogeneic stem cell transplant from a related donor, was CMV-positive, and had no GVHD. Some T cells may be the graft donor's. The conserved cysteine and the conserved F or W are not part of the CDR3 here.

len	v_gene	j_gene	CDR3aa
13	TRBV12-2	TRBJ2-4	ASRFSPRVKNIQY
13	TRBV19	TRBJ2-1	ASSFRREGRNEQF
13	TRBV10-2	TRBJ2-3	ASRDFPLVTDTQY
13	TRBV25-1	TRBJ2-7	ASSEWGTGGYEQY
13	TRBV7-9	TRBJ1-1	ASSLSRQGNTEAF
11	TRBV5-6	TRBJ2-7	ASSFSTAYEQY
16	TRBV18	TRBJ2-1	ASSPLAYGRLLVNEQF
10	TRBV7-2	TRBJ2-7	ASSPNTYEQY
12	TRBV10-2	TRBJ1-2	ASSESGGEESYT
11	TRBV9	TRBJ2-7	ASSASPGLEQY
11	TRBV6-1	TRBJ1-2	ASSAGTNYGYT
12	TRBV28	TRBJ2-7	ASNWGTGVREQY
11	TRBV30	TRBJ2-7	AWRGGQAYEQY
13	TRBV18	TRBJ2-7	ASSPGLARAYEQY
15	TRBV4-1	TRBJ2-1	ASSQDLSGVRYNEQF
11	TRBV7-2	TRBJ2-1	ASSLGLFNEQF
12	TRBV10-1	TRBJ1-1	ASSESSGDTEAF
12	TRBV4-2	TRBJ1-1	ASSLGTGLAGAF
14	TRBV4-2	TRBJ1-5	ASSQGGTGKVQPQH
14	TRBV7-2	TRBJ2-5	ASSLAGGHNQVTQY
17	TRBV28	TRBJ2-4	ASRRGLADGRRAKNIQY
13	TRBV2	TRBJ2-2	ASKTGTANTGELF
11	TRBV11-2	TRBJ1-1	ASSLSRDGEAF
11	TRBV19	TRBJ2-3	ASSPTSGDTQY
12	TRBV29-1	TRBJ2-1	SAGRGNPYNEQF
17	TRBV5-1	TRBJ2-1	ASSLFASGSPLAYNEQF
13	TRBV7-9	TRBJ1-2	ASSLARAGGYGYT
12	TRBV15	TRBJ2-1	ATSKGLAVEEQF
12	TRBV18	TRBJ2-5	ASSPYRDQETQY
8	TRBV19	TRBJ1-4	ASGEEKLF
13	TRBV6-5	TRBJ1-2	ASSYDRGRNYGYT
16	TRBV21-1	TRBJ2-1	ASRSDGSSGKAYNEQF
12	TRBV25-1	TRBJ1-1	ASSEYGGNTEAF
11	TRBV5-6	TRBJ2-3	ASSLLDSDTQY
14	TRBV27	TRBJ2-1	ASSFWSSPSNNEQF
13	TRBV5-1	TRBJ2-7	ASSLDLAGGNEQY
13	TRBV10-3	TRBJ1-1	AISESNRGPTEAF
16	TRBV4-3	TRBJ2-3	ASSQVLLAGGRTDTQY
12	TRBV4-1	TRBJ1-2	ASSQDPPGVGYT
13	TRBV14	TRBJ2-7	ASSPRTGSSYEQY
13	TRBV7-2	TRBJ2-7	ASSLGLAGVYEQY
10	TRBV5-6	TRBJ1-2	ASSSDFYGYT
13	TRBV6-5	TRBJ1-2	ASSNSMDRADGYT
11	TRBV29-1	TRBJ1-1	SVENILVTEAF
10	TRBV29-1	TRBJ2-5	SVVGLGETQY
12	TRBV25-1	TRBJ2-1	ASSVDSGYNEQF
11	TRBV19	TRBJ2-3	ASSIVFLDTQY
11	TRBV5-4	TRBJ2-1	ASRTGTLNEQF
13	TRBV10-3	TRBJ2-7	AISEPGTGNYEQY
12	TRBV27	TRBJ2-7	ASRRGRVGYEQY
11	TRBV7-2	TRBJ1-2	ASSHDRNYGYT
11	TRBV2	TRBJ1-5	ASKGTGDQPQH
11	TRBV2	TRBJ2-7	ASIRETLYEQY
15	TRBV4-1	TRBJ2-5	ASSQVQIRATQETQY